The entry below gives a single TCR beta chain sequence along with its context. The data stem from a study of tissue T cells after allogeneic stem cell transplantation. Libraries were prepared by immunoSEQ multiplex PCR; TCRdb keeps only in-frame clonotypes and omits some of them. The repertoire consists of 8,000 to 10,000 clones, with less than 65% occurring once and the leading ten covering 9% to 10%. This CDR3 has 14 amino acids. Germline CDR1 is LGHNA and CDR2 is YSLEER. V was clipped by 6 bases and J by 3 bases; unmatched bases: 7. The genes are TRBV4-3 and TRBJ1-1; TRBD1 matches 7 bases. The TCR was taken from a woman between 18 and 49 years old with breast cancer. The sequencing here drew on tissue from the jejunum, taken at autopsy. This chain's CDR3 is CASSPQGVYTEAFF. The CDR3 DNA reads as TGCGCCAGCAGTCCCCAGGGGGTTTACACTGAAGCTTTCTTT.